These T cell receptor beta chains were read from a single sample in a study of T cell changes during pregnancy in multiple sclerosis. The repertoire was sequenced with immunoSEQ multiplex PCR; TCRdb's copy has only in-frame clones and lacks some. In the table there are roughly 57,000 clones, around 94% of which are singletons. The sequences come from CD8+ T cells from peripheral blood mononuclear cells, collected after pregnancy. The source of these receptors is a female donor with multiple sclerosis, enrolled in a pregnancy study. Each CDR3 is given with its conserved first and last residue. Fields, in order: clone size, J gene, D gene, V gene, CDR3 DNA, CDR3 protein. The D gene is left open where the match is weak. Some rows mark clone size as missing; the rest say once, few, many or name a class of expanded clone.

>.|TRBJ1-2|TRBD1|TRBV2
TGTGCCAGCAGTGTAGACAGGGGGCTCAACTGGGGCTACACCTTC
CASSVDRGLNWGYTF
>.|TRBJ2-1|TRBD2|TRBV9
TGTGCCAGCAGCGATGTAGCGGGAGTGTTGAATGAGCAGTTCTTC
CASSDVAGVLNEQFF
>.|TRBJ1-2|.|TRBV7-3
TGTGCCAGCAGCTTAATAGGAGGGGACGTGGGCTATGGCTACACCTTC
CASSLIGGDVGYGYTF
>.|TRBJ2-3|.|TRBV4-1
TGCGCCAGCAGCCAGGGTACTAGCGTCCAGGGGGATACGCAGTATTTT
CASSQGTSVQGDTQYF
>few|TRBJ1-5|TRBD1|TRBV2
TGTGCCAGCAGTGGTCTCGGGACAGGGGAAGATCAGCCCCAGCATTTT
CASSGLGTGEDQPQHF
>.|TRBJ2-7|.|TRBV4-3
TGCGCCAGCAGCCTTGAGAACCGGGACATATCCTACGAGCAGTACTTC
CASSLENRDISYEQYF
>.|TRBJ1-1|TRBD1|TRBV5-4
TGTGCCAGCAGCACTAGGACAGGGACCACTGAAGCTTTCTTT
CASSTRTGTTEAFF
>.|TRBJ2-3|TRBD2|TRBV19
TGTGCCAGTAGAGTAGCGGGGAGCACAGATACGCAGTATTTT
CASRVAGSTDTQYF
>.|TRBJ2-2|.|TRBV29-1
TGCAGCGTCTCAACTAGGGCCCTTGGGACCGGGGAGCTGTTTTTT
CSVSTRALGTGELFF
>once|TRBJ2-1|.|TRBV19
TGTGCCAGTACCCAGGGGTGGGGTGAGCAGTTCTTC
CASTQGWGEQFF